The following is a TCR beta chain sequence with its context. How the authors handled the data: Scientists estimated how many nucleated cells there were by amplifying reference gene primers. Produced via immunoSEQ multiplex PCR; TCRdb's table is partial and in-frame only. The V and J calls and clone size were taken over from that table, and D and trimming were inferred from the DNA. The sample yields tens of thousands of clones, more than 75% seen once. The entry originates in a study of blood T cell repertoires in COVID-19. Background on the study: The United States, Italy and Spain supplied acute and convalescent COVID-19 samples. T cells, B-cell-depleted T cells, or PBMCs supplied cDNA or gDNA.

This CDR3 spans 17 amino acids. V dropped 3 bases and J dropped 4 bases, with 22 bases sitting between them. Germline V gene sequence: CDR1 KGHSH, CDR2 LQKENI. The chain has TRBV18 and TRBJ2-7, with D possibly matching TRBD2 (6 bases). The receptor was isolated from a human donor with active COVID-19. The donor label of this sample is uncertain. Sequenced material: peripheral blood. The CDR3 region has the DNA TGTGCCAGCTCACCTTCGGGTAGCGGATATGAGGATTACGAGCAGTACTTC. This encodes CASSPSGSGYEDYEQYF.